These 21 T cell receptor beta chains were sequenced from one sample in a study of cytomegalovirus exposure and HLA in healthy donors. Amplification used 60 Vbeta primers and 13 Jbeta primers. Assay used: immunoSEQ multiplex PCR; TCRdb lists only in-frame clones, some missing. The sample has about 98,000 clones; roughly three quarters are singletons. Sequenced material: PBMCs. These receptor sequences come from a male donor in good health and CMV-seropositive.

The chain joins TRBV11-2 to TRBJ1-3; D is perhaps TRBD1 (5 bases). Germline CDR1 and CDR2: SGHAT and FQNNGV. The CDR3 spans 14 residues. V was pared by 3 bases and J by 3 bases, with 9 bases between. The CDR3 is CASSLPGIGNTIYF. Here the CDR3 DNA reads TGTGCCAGCAGCTTGCCAGGGATTGGAAACACCATATATTTT.

The genes are TRBV7-2 and TRBJ2-5, with a tentative D call TRBD2 (5 bases). This CDR3 is built from 11 residues. Germline V gives CDR1 SGHTA, CDR2 FQGNSA. V lost 2 bases, J lost 11 bases, and 9 bases lay in between. The CDR3 sequence is CASSLMEEQYF. As DNA, the CDR3 is TGTGCCAGCAGCTTAATGGAGGAGCAGTACTTC. The variable domain in full, completed from reference TRBV7-2 and TRBJ2-5, reads GAGVSQSPSNKVTEKGKDVELRCDPISGHTALYWYRQSLGQGLEFLIYFQGNSAPDKSGLPSDRFSAERTGGSVSTLTIQRTQQEDSAVYLCASSLMEEQYFGPGTRLLVL.

The rearrangement uses TRBV19 and TRBJ2-1; D is ambiguous. Germline V gene lookup returns CDR1 LNHDA and CDR2 SQIVND (reference sequence). The V end lost 4 bases, the J end lost 6 bases, and 16 bases lay between the germline ends. The length of the CDR3 is 15 residues. CDR3: CASSTTLRISNEQFF. The CDR3 DNA sequence: TGTGCCAGTAGTACCACTCTCAGGATATCCAATGAGCAGTTCTTC.

The V call is TRBV10-2, the J call TRBJ2-7; 7 nucleotides line up with TRBD2. V shed 8 bases and J 3 bases; nucleotides not matched to a gene: 10. CDR3 length: 14 amino acids. Per the germline V gene, CDR1 is WSHSY and CDR2 is SAAADI. The CDR3: CASGYEVAGYEQYF. The CDR3 bases are TGCGCCAGCGGGTACGAGGTAGCGGGCTACGAGCAGTACTTC.

The gene calls are TRBV7-9 and TRBJ2-7; 12 nucleotides agree with TRBD2. The CDR3 extends over 16 amino acids. J lost 1 base, V lost 7 bases, and 8 bases had no gene match. The germline V gene encodes CDR1 SEHNR and CDR2 FQNEAQ (reference sequence). CDR3 residues: CASTQRLAGGSYEQYF. In DNA form, the CDR3 reads TGTGCCAGCACCCAACGGCTAGCGGGAGGGTCCTACGAGCAGTACTTC.

The chain joins TRBV7-3 to TRBJ2-5; 9 bases agree with TRBD1. Germline V gene lookup returns CDR1 SGHTA and CDR2 FQGTGA. The CDR3 is made up of 15 amino acids. J gave up 4 bases and V 5 bases, and 8 bases lay outside the gene matches. CDR3 in DNA: TGTGCCAGCAGCATCGGACAGGGGTTGGTAGAGACCCAGTACTTC. It specifies CASSIGQGLVETQYF.

This chain joins TRBV7-3 and TRBJ1-3; 8 nucleotides agree with TRBD1. J lost 1 base, V lost 2 bases, and 10 bases had no gene match. This CDR3 has 18 amino acids. The germline V gene encodes CDR1 SGHTA and CDR2 FQGTGA. The CDR3 spells CASSLARGLGASGNTIYF. The CDR3 DNA follows: TGTGCCAGCAGCTTAGCCAGGGGGCTAGGGGCATCTGGAAACACCATATATTTT.

The CDR3 sequence: CASSPGQGITETQYF. The CDR3 DNA sequence: TGTGCCAGCTCACCAGGGCAGGGGATAACGGAGACCCAGTACTTC. This chain joins TRBV18 and TRBJ2-5; D is perhaps TRBD1 (6 bases). CDR3 length equals 15 residues. Per the germline V gene, CDR1 is KGHSH and CDR2 is LQKENI. V was shortened by 2 bases and J by 5 bases, with 15 bases between the two germline ends.

The V and J genes are TRBV5-1 and TRBJ1-6, with 10 bases that match TRBD1. The germline V gene has CDR1 SGHRS and CDR2 YFSETQ. The CDR3 spans 15 residues. The J segment lost 7 bases and the V segment lost 4 bases, leaving 5 bases of the junction unmatched. CDR3 coding DNA: TGCGCCAGCAGCGTTGGACAGGGGGTGAATTCACCCCTCCACTTT. It codes for CASSVGQGVNSPLHF.

The chain is built from TRBV5-1 and TRBJ2-1; TRBD1 agrees at 9 bases. Trimming took 0 bases from V and 3 from J; bases not matched to a gene: 4. Per germline, CDR1 SGHRS and CDR2 YFSETQ. The CDR3 consists of 16 residues. CDR3 amino acids: CASSLAGQGDYNEQFF. For the CDR3, the DNA is TGCGCCAGCAGCTTGGCGGGACAGGGTGACTACAATGAGCAGTTCTTC.

V usage is TRBV6-6 and J usage is TRBJ1-5; weak D call: TRBD1 (6 bases). This CDR3 spans 15 amino acids. V was trimmed by 6 bases and J by 1 base, leaving 13 bases between them. CDR1 is MNHNY, CDR2 SVGAGI, per germline (reference sequence). DNA of the CDR3: TGTGCCAGCAGGTCCCCAGGGGAGAGCAATCAGCCCCAGCATTTT. It specifies CASRSPGESNQPQHF.

This clone was seen a few times. The gene calls are TRBV28 and TRBJ2-7; D uncertain. In germline, CDR1 is MDHEN, CDR2 SYDVKM. V lost 7 bases to trimming and J lost 6 bases, with 13 bases between them. The CDR3 contains 12 residues. CDR3 coding DNA: TGTGCCAGCAACTTTGCGGCTAGCGAGCAGTACTTC. This encodes CASNFAASEQYF.

The chain uses TRBV6-4 and TRBJ1-5; D is undetermined. Germline CDR1 is MRHNA and CDR2 is SNTAGT. There are 13 residues in the CDR3. V was pared by 0 bases and J by 6 bases, with 6 bases between. CDR3 amino acids: CASSDSIGQPQHF. The CDR3, as DNA: TGTGCCAGCAGTGACTCGATCGGTCAGCCCCAGCATTTT.

The V call is TRBV10-2, the J call TRBJ2-3; 11 nucleotides align to TRBD2. The V segment lost 5 bases and the J segment 2 bases; nucleotides outside the gene matches: 9. The CDR3 has 17 amino acids. Germline V lookup: CDR1 WSHSY, CDR2 SAAADI. Here the CDR3 DNA reads TGCGCCAGCAGTTACAATAGCGGGAGGGCCGTCACAGATACGCAGTATTTT. It codes for CASSYNSGRAVTDTQYF.

The gene calls are TRBV27 and TRBJ2-2; D possibly corresponds to TRBD2 (6 bases). Germline-derived CDR1 and CDR2 are MNHEY and SMNVEV (reference sequence). The CDR3 runs 16 residues. V lost 2 bases, J lost 1 base, and 11 bases lay in between. The CDR3 DNA follows: TGTGCCAGCAGTTTAAGGGGTAGCGGGAACACCGGGGAGCTGTTTTTT. Its protein product is CASSLRGSGNTGELFF.

The chain couples TRBV29-1 to TRBJ1-4; unclear D gene. The CDR3 spans 12 residues. Per the germline V gene, CDR1 is SQVTM and CDR2 is ANQGSEA. V lost 7 bases and J lost 3, with 9 bases in between. The DNA of the CDR3 is TGCAGCGGCCGGGTCTCTAATGAAAAACTGTTTTTT. Translating gives CSGRVSNEKLFF.

Notes on this clone: Mismatch with germline at one junction end may stem from a read error. The rearrangement links TRBV5-5 to TRBJ2-4, with a tentative D call TRBD1 (5 bases). Germline V gives CDR1 SGHKS, CDR2 YYEKEE (reference sequence). The CDR3 totals 14 residues. In DNA, the CDR3 is TGTGCCAGCAGCTTAGAAAGGGGTGGGAACAGTCAGTACTTC. This translates into CASSLERGGNSQYF.

This chain connects TRBV6-1 to TRBJ2-4; perhaps TRBD1 as D (5 bases). The CDR3 is 12 residues long. The V end was cut by 4 bases, the J end by 12 bases, with 13 bases between. The germline V gene has CDR1 MNHNS and CDR2 SASEGT. CDR3 amino acids: CASSGQINGQYF. The CDR3 DNA reads TGTGCCAGCAGTGGACAGATAAATGGTCAGTACTTC.

This clone was counted only a few times. The chain couples TRBV4-3 to TRBJ1-3; D might be TRBD1 (6 bases). Germline values: CDR1 LGHNA, CDR2 YSLEER. This CDR3 has 15 residues. Trimming removed 4 bases at V and 0 bases at J, with 10 bases between. The CDR3, as DNA: TGCGCCAGCAGCCCCCAGGGGTCCTCTGGAAACACCATATATTTT. Amino acid sequence: CASSPQGSSGNTIYF.

The rearrangement uses TRBV13 and TRBJ2-7; D call uncertain. The germline V gene has CDR1 PRHDT and CDR2 FYEKMQ (reference sequence). The CDR3 loop spans 12 amino acids. The V gene lost 3 bases and the J gene lost 4 bases, with 7 bases spanning the gap. The CDR3 sequence: CASSFQVYEQYF. In DNA form, the CDR3 reads TGTGCCAGCAGCTTTCAGGTTTACGAGCAGTACTTC.

The rearrangement uses TRBV19 and TRBJ1-1; no clear D gene. This CDR3 comprises 16 residues. The V gene's germline CDR1 is LNHDA and CDR2 SQIVND (reference sequence). V was shortened by 2 bases and J by 3 bases, with 16 bases between the two germline ends. The CDR3 sequence is CASSIISSYPYTEAFF. The DNA of the CDR3 is TGTGCCAGTAGTATAATATCCTCTTATCCCTACACTGAAGCTTTCTTT.